The present TCR beta chain was sequenced within a study of T cells after yellow fever vaccination. Study results and caveats: The secondary response showed a weaker magnitude and a faster peak, day 5 versus 15.

Conversion of TCR transcripts into cDNA relied on 5'RACE template switching, which added a universal primer site and UMIs. MiXCR was run by TCRdb on the 5' RACE reads, yielding one entry per CDR3 protein. Here the sample spans about 350,000 distinct CDR3 sequences, less than 9.5% being singletons. The V end lost 3 bases, the J end lost 5 bases, and 14 bases lay between the germline ends. The CDR3 loop spans 14 amino acids. CDR1 is SGHDN, CDR2 FVKESK, per germline. Details on this clonotype: Its antigen is undetermined.

The chain has TRBV14 and TRBJ2-7; a weak D match, TRBD1 (5 bases). The source was PBMCs, collected around 45 days after the first yellow fever vaccination. The receptor comes from a man aged 18 to 35 who received the YFV17D yellow fever vaccine. The CDR3 DNA reads as TGTGCCAGCAGCCAGGGGCAGGGTCGCCACGAGCAGTACTTC. It translates to CASSQGQGRHEQYF.